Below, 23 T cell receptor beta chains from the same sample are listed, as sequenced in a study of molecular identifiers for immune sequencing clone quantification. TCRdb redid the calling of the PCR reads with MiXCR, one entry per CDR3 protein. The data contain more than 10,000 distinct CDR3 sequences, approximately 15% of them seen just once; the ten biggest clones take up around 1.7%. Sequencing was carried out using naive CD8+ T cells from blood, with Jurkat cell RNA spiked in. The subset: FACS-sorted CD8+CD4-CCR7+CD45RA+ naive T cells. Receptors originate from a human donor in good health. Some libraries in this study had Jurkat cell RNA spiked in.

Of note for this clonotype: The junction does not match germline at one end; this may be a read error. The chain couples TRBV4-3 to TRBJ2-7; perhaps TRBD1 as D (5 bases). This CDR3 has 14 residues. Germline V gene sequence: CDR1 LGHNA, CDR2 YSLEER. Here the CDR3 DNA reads TGCGCCAGCTGCCAAGATCCAGGGACCTACGAGCAGTACTTC. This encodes CASCQDPGTYEQYF.

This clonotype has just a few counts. CDR3 region: CASSFLDSPNTEAFF. In nucleotides, the CDR3 is TGTGCCAGTAGTTTCCTGGACAGCCCGAACACTGAAGCTTTCTTT. The chain uses TRBV19 and TRBJ1-1; weak D call: TRBD1 (6 bases). The germline V and J ends were trimmed by 5 bases and 1 base, with 14 bases remaining between them. The CDR3 is made up of 15 amino acids. Germline assignment: CDR1 LNHDA and CDR2 SQIVND (reference sequence).

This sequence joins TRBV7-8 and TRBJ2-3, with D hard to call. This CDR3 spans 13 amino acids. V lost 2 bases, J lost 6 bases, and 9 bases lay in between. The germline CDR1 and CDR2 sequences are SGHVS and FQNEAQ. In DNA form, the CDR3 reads TGTGCCAGCAGCTTATCTCTCTCGGATACGCAGTATTTT. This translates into CASSLSLSDTQYF.

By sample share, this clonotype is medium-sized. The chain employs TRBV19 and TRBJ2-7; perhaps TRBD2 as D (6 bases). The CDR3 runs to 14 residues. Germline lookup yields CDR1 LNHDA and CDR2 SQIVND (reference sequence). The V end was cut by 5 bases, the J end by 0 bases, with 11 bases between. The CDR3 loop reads CASSAGLSSYEQYF. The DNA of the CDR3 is TGTGCCAGTAGTGCGGGACTCAGCTCCTACGAGCAGTACTTC.

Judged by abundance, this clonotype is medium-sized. The CDR3 region is CASSDSKLAGASEQYF. The CDR3 DNA follows: TGTGCCAGCAGTGACTCGAAACTAGCGGGAGCTAGTGAGCAGTACTTC. The chain employs TRBV6-4 and TRBJ2-7, with 11 bases aligning to TRBD2. The CDR3 is 16 residues long. Germline V gene lookup returns CDR1 MRHNA and CDR2 SNTAGT. Germline trimming cut 0 bases from V and 7 bases from J; bases unmatched to any gene: 8.

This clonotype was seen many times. CDR3 nucleotides: TGTGCCAGCAGCTCTAAGGGCTCACTGCTAGCCAAAAACATTCAGTACTTC. This encodes CASSSKGSLLAKNIQYF. This chain joins TRBV5-4 and TRBJ2-4, with D unclear. CDR3 length: 17 residues. Germline CDR1 SGHNT, CDR2 YYREEE (reference sequence). The germline V and J ends were trimmed by 3 bases and 0 bases, with 16 bases remaining between them.

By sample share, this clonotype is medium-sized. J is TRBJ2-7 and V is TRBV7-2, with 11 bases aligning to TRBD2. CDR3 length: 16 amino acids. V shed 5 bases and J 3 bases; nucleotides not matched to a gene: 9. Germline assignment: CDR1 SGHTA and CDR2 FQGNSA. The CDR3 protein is CASSLNLAGGRYEQYF. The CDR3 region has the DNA TGTGCCAGCAGCCTAAATCTAGCGGGAGGACGCTACGAGCAGTACTTC. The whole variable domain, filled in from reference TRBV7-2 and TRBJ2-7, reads GAGVSQSPSNKVTEKGKDVELRCDPISGHTALYWYRQSLGQGLEFLIYFQGNSAPDKSGLPSDRFSAERTGGSVSTLTIQRTQQEDSAVYLCASSLNLAGGRYEQYFGPGTRLTVT.

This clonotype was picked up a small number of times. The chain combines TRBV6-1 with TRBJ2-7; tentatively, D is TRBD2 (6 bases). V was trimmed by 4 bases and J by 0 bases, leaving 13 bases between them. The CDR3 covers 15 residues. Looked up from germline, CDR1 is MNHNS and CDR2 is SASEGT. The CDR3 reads CASSAGLIFSYEQYF. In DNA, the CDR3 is TGTGCCAGCAGTGCGGGACTGATCTTCTCCTACGAGCAGTACTTC.

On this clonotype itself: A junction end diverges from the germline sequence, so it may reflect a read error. The CDR3 reads CSAGEDSGRENTGELFF. DNA of the CDR3: TGCAGTGCTGGAGAAGATAGCGGGAGGGAAAACACCGGGGAGCTGTTTTTT. The gene calls are TRBV20-1 and TRBJ2-2, with 11 bases lining up with TRBD2. Germline values: CDR1 DFQATT, CDR2 SNEGSKA (reference sequence). This CDR3 region has 17 residues.

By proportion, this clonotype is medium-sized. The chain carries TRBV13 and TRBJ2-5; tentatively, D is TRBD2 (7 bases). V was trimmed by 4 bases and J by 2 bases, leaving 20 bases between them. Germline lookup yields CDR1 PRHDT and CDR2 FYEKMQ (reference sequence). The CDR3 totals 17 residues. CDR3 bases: TGTGCCAGCAGCTACCTTCGCGGGGGCGGAAGGCAAGAGACCCAGTACTTC. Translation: CASSYLRGGGRQETQYF.

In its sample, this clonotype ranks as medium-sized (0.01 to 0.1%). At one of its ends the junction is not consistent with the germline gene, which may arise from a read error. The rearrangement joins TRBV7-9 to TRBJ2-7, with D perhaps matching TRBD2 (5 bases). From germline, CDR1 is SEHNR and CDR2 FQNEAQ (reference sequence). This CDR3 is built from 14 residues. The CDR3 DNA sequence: TGTGCCAGCAGCCTAGCCCTTGTTGCCTACGAGCAGTACTTC. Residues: CASSLALVAYEQYF.

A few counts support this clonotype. The CDR3 DNA is TGCAGTGCTAGAGATAGGTCTCGCTCCACCAGGGATACGCAGTATTTT. Translating gives CSARDRSRSTRDTQYF. The chain has TRBV20-1 and TRBJ2-3; D uncertain. The V gene's germline CDR1 is DFQATT and CDR2 SNEGSKA (reference sequence). The CDR3 sequence is 16 residues long. Trimming took off 0 bases at V and 6 bases at J, with 19 bases between the two ends.

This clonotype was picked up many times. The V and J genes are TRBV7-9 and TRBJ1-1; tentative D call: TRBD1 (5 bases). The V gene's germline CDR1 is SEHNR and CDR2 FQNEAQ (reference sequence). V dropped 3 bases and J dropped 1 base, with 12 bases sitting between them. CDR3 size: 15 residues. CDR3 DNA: TGTGCCAGCAGCTTTCCTTGGGACCCGAACACTGAAGCTTTCTTT. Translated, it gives CASSFPWDPNTEAFF.

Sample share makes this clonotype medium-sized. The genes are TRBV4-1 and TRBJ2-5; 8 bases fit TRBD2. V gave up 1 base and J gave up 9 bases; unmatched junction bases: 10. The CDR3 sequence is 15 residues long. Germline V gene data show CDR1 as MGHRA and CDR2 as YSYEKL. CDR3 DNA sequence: TGCGCCAGCAGCCAAGTGGCGGGAGGAATCGGACCCCAGTACTTC. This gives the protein CASSQVAGGIGPQYF.

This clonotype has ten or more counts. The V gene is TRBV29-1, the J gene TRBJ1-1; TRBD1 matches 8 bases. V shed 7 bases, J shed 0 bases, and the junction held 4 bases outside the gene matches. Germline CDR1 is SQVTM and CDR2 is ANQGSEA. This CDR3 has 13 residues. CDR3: CSAEDRVNTEAFF. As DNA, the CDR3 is TGCAGCGCCGAGGACAGGGTGAACACTGAAGCTTTCTTT.

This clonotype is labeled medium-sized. The CDR3, as DNA: TGCAGTGCTAGGGCGGGAGGCGAGCAGTACTTC. Translated: CSARAGGEQYF. The genes are TRBV20-1 and TRBJ2-7, with TRBD2 identical over 8 bases. CDR1 and CDR2 from the germline V gene are DFQATT and SNEGSKA (reference sequence). The CDR3 is 11 residues long. Germline trimming cut 3 bases from V and 6 bases from J; bases unmatched to any gene: 1.

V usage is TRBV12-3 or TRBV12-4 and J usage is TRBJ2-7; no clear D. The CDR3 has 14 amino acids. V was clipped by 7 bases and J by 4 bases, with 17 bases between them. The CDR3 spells CASNASLSWYEQYF. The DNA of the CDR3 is TGTGCCAGCAATGCAAGTCTTTCGTGGTACGAGCAGTACTTC.

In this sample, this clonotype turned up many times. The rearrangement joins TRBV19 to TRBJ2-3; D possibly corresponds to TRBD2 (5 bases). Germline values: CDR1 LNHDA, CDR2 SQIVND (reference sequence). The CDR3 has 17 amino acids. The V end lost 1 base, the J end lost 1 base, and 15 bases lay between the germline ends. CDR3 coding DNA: TGTGCCAGTAGTATAGCCGAGGGAGTGATCGGCACAGATACGCAGTATTTT. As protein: CASSIAEGVIGTDTQYF.

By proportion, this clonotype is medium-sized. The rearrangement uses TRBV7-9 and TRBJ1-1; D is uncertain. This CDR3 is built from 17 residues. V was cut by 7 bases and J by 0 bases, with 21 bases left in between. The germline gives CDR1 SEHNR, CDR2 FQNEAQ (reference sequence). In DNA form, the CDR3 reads TGTGCCAGCACCCACGAAAATGGGGAGGTCTTGAACACTGAAGCTTTCTTT. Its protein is CASTHENGEVLNTEAFF.

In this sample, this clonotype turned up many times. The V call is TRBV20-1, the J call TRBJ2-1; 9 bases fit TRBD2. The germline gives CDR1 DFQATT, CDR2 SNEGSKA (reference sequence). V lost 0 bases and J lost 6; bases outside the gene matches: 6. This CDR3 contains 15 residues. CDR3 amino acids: CSARDLAGGPNEQFF. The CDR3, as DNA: TGCAGTGCTAGAGATCTTGCGGGAGGGCCCAATGAGCAGTTCTTC.

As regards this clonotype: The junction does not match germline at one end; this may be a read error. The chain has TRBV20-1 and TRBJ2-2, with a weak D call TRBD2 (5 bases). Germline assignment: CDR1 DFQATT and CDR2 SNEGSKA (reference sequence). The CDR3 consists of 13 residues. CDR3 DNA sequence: TGCAGTGCTACCGGGCTGTCACCCGGGGAGCTGCTTTTT. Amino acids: CSATGLSPGELLF.

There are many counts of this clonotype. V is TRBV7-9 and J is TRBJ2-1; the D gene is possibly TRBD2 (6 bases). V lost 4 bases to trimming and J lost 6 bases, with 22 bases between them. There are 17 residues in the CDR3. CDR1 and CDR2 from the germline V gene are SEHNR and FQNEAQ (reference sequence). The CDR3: CASSSIGGIRTRNEQFF. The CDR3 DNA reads TGTGCCAGCAGCTCCATCGGGGGTATCCGAACTCGCAATGAGCAGTTCTTC.

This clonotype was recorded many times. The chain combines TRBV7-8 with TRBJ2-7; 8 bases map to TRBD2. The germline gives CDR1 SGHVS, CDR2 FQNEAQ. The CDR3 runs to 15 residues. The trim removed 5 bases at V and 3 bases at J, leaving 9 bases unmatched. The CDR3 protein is CASSKSGSSLYEQYF. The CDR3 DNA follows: TGTGCCAGCAGCAAAAGCGGGAGCTCCCTCTACGAGCAGTACTTC.